This T cell receptor beta chain was recorded in a study of T cells after yellow fever vaccination. The overall study: SMART-Seq v4 Ultra Low Input prepared libraries from low-cell fractions.

J was trimmed by 2 bases and V by 4 bases; bases with no gene match: 9. This CDR3 contains 16 residues. Germline V gene sequence: CDR1 KGHDR, CDR2 SFDVKD. The authors made TCR cDNA by 5'RACE template switching, adding a universal primer site and UMIs. TCRdb itself ran the 5' RACE reads through MiXCR, one entry per CDR3 protein. Of over 130,000 distinct CDR3 sequences listed, about 7.7% were seen once; the top ten hold roughly 0.77%. This clonotype was observed many times. The antigen is undetermined. General study findings and limits: Compared with primary, the secondary response was weaker and peaked at day 5, not 15. Boosting was followed by the reappearance of most primary-vaccination clones (96% CD4, 70% to 90% CD8).

The sequence was collected from a man younger than 40 who received the YFV17D yellow fever vaccine. The sample consisted of CD4+ T cells sorted from PBMCs, taken 5 days after the yellow fever booster vaccination. The gene calls are TRBV24-1 and TRBJ2-5, with 7 bases matching TRBD1. The CDR3 is CATSEKRQGQQETQYF. In DNA form, the CDR3 reads TGTGCCACCAGTGAAAAAAGACAGGGCCAGCAAGAGACCCAGTACTTC.